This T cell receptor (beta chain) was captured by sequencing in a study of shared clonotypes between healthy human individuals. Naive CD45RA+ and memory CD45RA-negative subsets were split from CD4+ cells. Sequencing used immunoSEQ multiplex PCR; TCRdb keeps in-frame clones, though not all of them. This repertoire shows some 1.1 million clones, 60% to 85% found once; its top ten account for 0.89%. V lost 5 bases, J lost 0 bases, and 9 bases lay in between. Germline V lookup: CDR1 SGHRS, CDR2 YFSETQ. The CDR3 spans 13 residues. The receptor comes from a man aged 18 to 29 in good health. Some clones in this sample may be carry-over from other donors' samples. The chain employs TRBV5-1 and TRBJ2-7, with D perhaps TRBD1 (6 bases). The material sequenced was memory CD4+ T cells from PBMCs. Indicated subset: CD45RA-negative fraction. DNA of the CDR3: TGCGCCAGCAGACAGGGTAGCTCCTACGAGCAGTACTTC. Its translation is CASRQGSSYEQYF.